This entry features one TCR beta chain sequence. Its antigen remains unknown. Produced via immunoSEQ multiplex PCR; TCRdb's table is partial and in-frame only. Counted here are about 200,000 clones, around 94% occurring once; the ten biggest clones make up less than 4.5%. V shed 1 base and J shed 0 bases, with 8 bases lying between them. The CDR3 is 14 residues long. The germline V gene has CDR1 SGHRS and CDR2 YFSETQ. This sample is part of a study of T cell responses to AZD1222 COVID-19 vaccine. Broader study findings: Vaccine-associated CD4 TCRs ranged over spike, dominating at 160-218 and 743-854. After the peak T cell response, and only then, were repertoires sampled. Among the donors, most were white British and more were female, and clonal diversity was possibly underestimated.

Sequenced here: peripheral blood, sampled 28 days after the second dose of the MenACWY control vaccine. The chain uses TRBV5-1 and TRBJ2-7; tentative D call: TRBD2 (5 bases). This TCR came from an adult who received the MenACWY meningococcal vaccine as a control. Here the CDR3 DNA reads TGCGCCAGCAGCTTGAGCGGATCCTCCTACGAGCAGTACTTC. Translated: CASSLSGSSYEQYF.